Following are 6 T cell receptor beta chains from one sample sequenced in a study of blood T cell repertoires in COVID-19. Sequencing used immunoSEQ multiplex PCR; TCRdb keeps in-frame clones, though not all of them. The sample shows 350,000 to 450,000 clones, about 88% of them seen only once. The material sequenced was PBMCs or T cells enriched from blood (not recorded which). The receptors shown here come from a woman between 18 and 29 years old who had been exposed to COVID-19.

This chain connects TRBV10-3 to TRBJ2-5; tentative D call: TRBD2 (6 bases). Germline values: CDR1 ENHRY, CDR2 SYGVKD. This CDR3 contains 13 residues. V was trimmed by 6 bases and J by 5 bases, leaving 13 bases between them. CDR3 protein: CAIRGGLGETQYF. For the CDR3, the DNA is TGTGCCATCAGGGGGGGATTAGGGGAGACCCAGTACTTC.

The V and J genes are TRBV2 and TRBJ1-1; a possible D gene is TRBD1 (5 bases). Per the germline V gene, CDR1 is SNHLY and CDR2 is FYNNEI. V lost 5 bases and J 5 bases, leaving 9 bases between the germline ends. This CDR3 comprises 12 residues. The CDR3 nucleotides read TGTGCCAGCAGTTTCCAGGGAACTGAAGCTTTCTTT. Its translation is CASSFQGTEAFF. Full variable domain (rest looked up from reference TRBV2 and TRBJ1-1): EPEVTQTPSHQVTQMGQEVILRCVPISNHLYFYWYRQILGQKVEFLVSFYNNEISEKSEIFDDQFSVERPDGSNFTLKIRSTKLEDSAMYFCASSFQGTEAFFGQGTRLTVV.

CDR3 nucleotides: TGTGCCAGCACGCGCTCCCGAGCGGGGGTCATGGAGACCCAGTACTTC. This translates into CASTRSRAGVMETQYF. This rearrangement joins TRBV28 to TRBJ2-5; 8 nucleotides agree with TRBD2. Germline CDR1 reads MDHEN; CDR2 reads SYDVKM. V shed 7 bases and J 5 bases; nucleotides not matched to a gene: 15. This CDR3 region has 16 residues.

In its sample, this clone was seen once. J is TRBJ2-1 and V is TRBV7-3; TRBD2 matches at 11 bases. The CDR3 has 14 residues. Germline V gives CDR1 SGHTA, CDR2 FQGTGA. Unmatched junction bases numbered 4, after V lost 2 bases and J lost 10 bases. CDR3 sequence (DNA): TGTGCCAGCAGCTTAGTCACTAGCGGGGGCGAGCAGTTCTTC. Amino acid sequence: CASSLVTSGGEQFF.

The rearrangement joins TRBV5-1 to TRBJ2-7, with 14 bases matching TRBD2. CDR1 is SGHRS and CDR2 is YFSETQ in the germline V gene. The length of the CDR3 is 15 residues. J gave up 5 bases and V 4 bases, and 5 bases lay outside the gene matches. The CDR3, as DNA: TGCGCCAGCAGCGGACAGGGACTAGCGGGAGACGAGCAGTACTTC. Translated, it gives CASSGQGLAGDEQYF.

Of note for this clone: The sample holds other DNA sequences that translate to the same CDR3. The chain combines TRBV18 with TRBJ2-2, with a tentative D call TRBD1 (6 bases). The CDR3 is made up of 15 amino acids. Germline V gene lookup returns CDR1 KGHSH and CDR2 LQKENI. The germline V and J ends were trimmed by 2 bases and 0 bases, with 7 bases remaining between them. CDR3 nucleotide sequence: TGTGCCAGCTCACCAGCAGGGGCGAACACCGGGGAGCTGTTTTTT. Its translation is CASSPAGANTGELFF. Using reference TRBV18 and TRBJ2-2 for the parts outside the CDR3, the full variable domain is NAGVMQNPRHLVRRRGQEARLRCSPMKGHSHVYWYRQLPEEGLKFMVYLQKENIIDESGMPKERFSAEFPKEGPSILRIQQVVRGDSAAYFCASSPAGANTGELFFGEGSRLTVL.